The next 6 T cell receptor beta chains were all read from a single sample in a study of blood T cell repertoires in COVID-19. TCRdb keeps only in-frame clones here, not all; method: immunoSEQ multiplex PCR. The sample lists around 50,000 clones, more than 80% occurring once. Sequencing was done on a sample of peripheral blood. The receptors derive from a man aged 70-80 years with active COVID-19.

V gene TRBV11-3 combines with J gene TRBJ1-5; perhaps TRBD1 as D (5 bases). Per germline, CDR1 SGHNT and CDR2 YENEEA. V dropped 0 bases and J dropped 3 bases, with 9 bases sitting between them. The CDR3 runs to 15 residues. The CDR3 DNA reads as TGTGCCAGCAGCTTAGAACCCAGGGACAATCAGCCCCAGCATTTT. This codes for CASSLEPRDNQPQHF. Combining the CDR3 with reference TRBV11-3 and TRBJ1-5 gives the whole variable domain EAGVVQSPRYKIIEKKQPVAFWCNPISGHNTLYWYLQNLGQGPELLIRYENEEAVDDSQLPKDRFSAERLKGVDSTLKIQPAELGDSAVYLCASSLEPRDNQPQHFGDGTRLSIL.

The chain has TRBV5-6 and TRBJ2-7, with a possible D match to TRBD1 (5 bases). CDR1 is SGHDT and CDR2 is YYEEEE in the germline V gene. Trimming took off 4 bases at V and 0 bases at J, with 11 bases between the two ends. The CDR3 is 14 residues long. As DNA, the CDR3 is TGTGCCAGCAGCCGCCAGGGCAGCTCCTACGAGCAGTACTTC. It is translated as CASSRQGSSYEQYF.

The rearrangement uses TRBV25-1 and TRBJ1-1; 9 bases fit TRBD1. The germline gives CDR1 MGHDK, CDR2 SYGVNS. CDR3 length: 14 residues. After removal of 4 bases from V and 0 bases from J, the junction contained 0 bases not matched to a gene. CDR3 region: CASSGQGVNTEAFF. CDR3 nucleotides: TGTGCCAGCAGTGGACAGGGGGTGAACACTGAAGCTTTCTTT.

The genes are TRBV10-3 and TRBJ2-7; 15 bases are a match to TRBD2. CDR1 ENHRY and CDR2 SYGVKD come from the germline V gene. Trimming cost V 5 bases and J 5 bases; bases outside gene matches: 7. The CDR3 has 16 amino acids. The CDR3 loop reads CAISRGLAGGSNEQYF. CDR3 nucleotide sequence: TGTGCCATCAGTCGCGGACTAGCGGGGGGGAGCAACGAGCAGTACTTC.

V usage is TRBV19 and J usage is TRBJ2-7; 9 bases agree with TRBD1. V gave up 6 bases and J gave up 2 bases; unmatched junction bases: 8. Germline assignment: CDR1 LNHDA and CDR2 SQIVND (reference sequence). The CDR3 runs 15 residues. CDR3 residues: CASSVGQGLTYEQYF. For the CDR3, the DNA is TGTGCCAGTAGCGTGGGACAGGGTTTGACCTACGAGCAGTACTTC. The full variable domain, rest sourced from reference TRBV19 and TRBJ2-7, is DGGITQSPKYLFRKEGQNVTLSCEQNLNHDAMYWYRQDPGQGLRLIYYSQIVNDFQKGDIAEGYSVSREKKESFPLTVTSAQKNPTAFYLCASSVGQGLTYEQYFGPGTRLTVT.

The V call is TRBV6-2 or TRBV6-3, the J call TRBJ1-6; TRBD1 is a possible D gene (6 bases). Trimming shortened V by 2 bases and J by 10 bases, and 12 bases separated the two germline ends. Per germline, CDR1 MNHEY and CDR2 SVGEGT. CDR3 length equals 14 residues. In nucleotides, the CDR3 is TGTGCCAGCAGTTACACAGGGCTCGGGTCACCCCTCCACTTT. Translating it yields CASSYTGLGSPLHF.